Each of the 19 T cell receptor beta chains below was sequenced from the same sample in a study of T cell changes during pregnancy in multiple sclerosis. The data were produced by immunoSEQ multiplex PCR, yet TCRdb's version contains in-frame clones alone and is incomplete. The data contain under 90,000 clones, approximately 95% of them seen just once; the ten biggest clones take up more than 0.75%. This specimen consisted of peripheral blood, obtained in the second trimester of pregnancy. These receptors all stem from a female donor in good health, enrolled as a control in a pregnancy study.

V usage is TRBV6-5 and J usage is TRBJ1-5, with 9 positions matching TRBD1. V shed 8 bases, J shed 2 bases, and the junction held 4 bases outside the gene matches. The CDR3 runs to 14 residues. Germline CDR1 and CDR2: MNHEY and SVGAGI. The CDR3 DNA reads TGTGCCAGCCAGCGGACAGGGGGCAATCAGCCCCAGCATTTT. This translates into CASQRTGGNQPQHF.

V is TRBV27 and J is TRBJ2-1; D call uncertain. Germline CDR1 MNHEY, CDR2 SMNVEV (reference sequence). The CDR3 contains 14 residues. V was pared by 3 bases and J by 8 bases, with 14 bases between. The CDR3 spells CASSFVAPRDEQFF. The CDR3 DNA sequence: TGTGCCAGCAGTTTTGTGGCCCCACGGGATGAGCAGTTCTTC.

This rearrangement joins TRBV4-1 to TRBJ1-1; D is perhaps TRBD1 (6 bases). The germline V and J ends were trimmed by 3 bases and 5 bases, with 10 bases remaining between them. Per germline, CDR1 MGHRA and CDR2 YSYEKL. The CDR3 loop spans 13 amino acids. The CDR3 DNA follows: TGCGCCAGCAGCCATTCAGGGGTAACTGAAGCTTTCTTT. Its protein product is CASSHSGVTEAFF.

The V gene is TRBV28, the J gene TRBJ2-1; D perhaps matches TRBD2 (5 bases). The CDR3 has 16 amino acids. V lost 7 bases and J 4 bases, leaving 20 bases between the germline ends. Germline V lookup: CDR1 MDHEN, CDR2 SYDVKM. The CDR3 here is CASMESGIVLYNEQFF. For the CDR3, the DNA is TGTGCCAGCATGGAATCCGGGATAGTCTTGTACAATGAGCAGTTCTTC.

The chain links TRBV14 to TRBJ1-2; TRBD1 matches 7 bases. CDR3 length equals 16 residues. The germline V gene encodes CDR1 SGHDN and CDR2 FVKESK. With V trimmed by 2 bases and J by 3 bases, 9 bases remained unmatched. The CDR3 DNA sequence: TGTGCCAGCAGCCAATATCTGACAGGGCCGGACTATGGCTACACCTTC. Encoded protein: CASSQYLTGPDYGYTF.

The count of this clone is one. The chain employs TRBV2 and TRBJ1-1; 9 bases match TRBD1. Germline values: CDR1 SNHLY, CDR2 FYNNEI. There are 18 residues in the CDR3. V shed 4 bases, J shed 1 base, and the junction held 13 bases outside the gene matches. CDR3 region: CASSGGIRGQGANTEAFF. In DNA, the CDR3 is TGTGCCAGCAGTGGAGGAATTAGGGGACAGGGCGCGAACACTGAAGCTTTCTTT.

J is TRBJ1-3 and V is TRBV18, with D unclear. V lost 3 bases, J lost 2 bases, and 11 bases lay in between. This CDR3 comprises 15 residues. CDR1 is KGHSH and CDR2 is LQKENI in the germline V gene. The CDR3 here is CASSPPVSPGNTIYF. The CDR3 DNA sequence: TGTGCCAGCTCACCCCCAGTGTCCCCTGGAAACACCATATATTTT.

The gene calls are TRBV19 and TRBJ2-7; TRBD2 matches at 10 bases. The CDR3 loop spans 14 amino acids. J lost 0 bases, V lost 6 bases, and 2 bases had no gene match. CDR1 and CDR2 from the germline V gene are LNHDA and SQIVND (reference sequence). The CDR3 spells CASSGLAASYEQYF. In DNA form, the CDR3 reads TGTGCCAGTAGCGGACTAGCGGCCTCCTACGAGCAGTACTTC.

The chain employs TRBV27 and TRBJ2-7; 11 bases are a match to TRBD2. Germline V gene lookup returns CDR1 MNHEY and CDR2 SMNVEV (reference sequence). CDR3 length equals 16 residues. V lost 6 bases to trimming and J lost 2 bases; unmatched junction nucleotides: 9. CDR3 DNA sequence: TGTGCCAGCAGGAGCGAACTAGCGGGAGCAACCTACGAGCAGTACTTC. Amino acids: CASRSELAGATYEQYF.

This rearrangement joins TRBV5-4 to TRBJ2-7; tentative D call: TRBD2 (5 bases). CDR1 SGHNT and CDR2 YYREEE come from the germline V gene (reference sequence). Trimming removed 2 bases from V and 2 bases from J, with 11 bases in between. The CDR3 length is 14 residues. DNA of the CDR3: TGTGCCAGCAGCTTTAGCGCGGGCCCCTACGAGCAGTACTTC. It codes for CASSFSAGPYEQYF. Using reference TRBV5-4 and TRBJ2-7 for the parts outside the CDR3, the full variable domain is ETGVTQSPTHLIKTRGQQVTLRCSSQSGHNTVSWYQQALGQGPQFIFQYYREEENGRGNFPPRFSGLQFPNYSSELNVNALELDDSALYLCASSFSAGPYEQYFGPGTRLTVT.

V and J are TRBV5-4 and TRBJ2-3, with 10 bases lining up with TRBD2. CDR1 SGHNT and CDR2 YYREEE come from the germline V gene (reference sequence). V was pared by 1 base and J by 2 bases, with 7 bases of the junction left unmatched. This CDR3 is 17 amino acids long. CDR3 coding DNA: TGTGCCAGCAGCTTGAAGGCTAGCGGGAGCTTCACAGATACGCAGTATTTT. Protein: CASSLKASGSFTDTQYF.

The V call is TRBV7-9, the J call TRBJ2-7; 8 nucleotides agree with TRBD2. Trimming removed 1 base from V and 6 bases from J; junction bases left unmatched: 2. Per the germline V gene, CDR1 is SEHNR and CDR2 is FQNEAQ (reference sequence). This CDR3 is built from 13 residues. CDR3 sequence: CASSLGAGAEQYF. The CDR3 DNA is TGTGCCAGCAGCTTAGGAGCGGGAGCCGAGCAGTACTTC.

This CDR3 reads CASSGEYNEQFF. The CDR3 nucleotides read TGTGCCAGCAGCGGGGAATACAATGAGCAGTTCTTC. This rearrangement joins TRBV2 to TRBJ2-1; maybe TRBD2 (5 bases). Germline CDR1 SNHLY, CDR2 FYNNEI. The ends were cut back, 6 bases at V and 4 bases at J, with 7 bases in the middle. The CDR3 runs 12 residues.

This clone has just a few counts. The J gene is TRBJ2-5, the V gene TRBV21-1; the table's D call, TRBD1, has no DNA check behind it. TRBV21-1 is flagged as a pseudogene. This CDR3 comprises 13 residues. The CDR3 here is CASSEGQGETQYF. CDR3 nucleotides: TGTGCCAGCAGTGAGGGACAGGGGGAGACCCAGTACTTC.

V usage is TRBV19 and J usage is TRBJ2-2; 8 bases are a match to TRBD1. This CDR3 comprises 19 residues. Germline lookup yields CDR1 LNHDA and CDR2 SQIVND (reference sequence). The V segment lost 7 bases and the J segment 1 base; nucleotides outside the gene matches: 17. The DNA for the CDR3 is TGTGCCAGTACCTCCCGTACCTCCCTCGGACAGGGGAACACCGGGGAGCTGTTTTTT. Translated, it gives CASTSRTSLGQGNTGELFF.

This clone was observed a single time. This chain links TRBV2 with TRBJ2-5; D is unresolved. Germline CDR1 reads SNHLY; CDR2 reads FYNNEI. V dropped 7 bases and J dropped 0 bases, with 12 bases sitting between them. CDR3 length: 14 amino acids. DNA of the CDR3: TGTGCCAGCACCACAAGATCGCACCAAGAGACCCAGTACTTC. This codes for CASTTRSHQETQYF.

The V call is TRBV4-1, the J call TRBJ2-6, with unresolved D. This CDR3 has 17 amino acids. V was shortened by 4 bases and J by 0 bases, with 13 bases between the two germline ends. Germline CDR1 and CDR2: MGHRA and YSYEKL. CDR3 nucleotide sequence: TGCGCCAGCAGCCCCCCAGGCAGAACCTCTGGGGCCAACGTCCTGACTTTC. It codes for CASSPPGRTSGANVLTF.

The rearrangement uses TRBV11-3 and TRBJ2-1; TRBD2 matches at 12 bases. Germline values: CDR1 SGHNT, CDR2 YENEEA. Losses at the gene ends were 5 bases for V and 3 bases for J; bases not matched to a gene: 14. The CDR3 covers 19 residues. CDR3 nucleotides: TGTGCCAGCAGCCAACGGACTAGCGGGGACACTACCGACTACAATGAGCAGTTCTTC. Protein product: CASSQRTSGDTTDYNEQFF.

CDR3 region: CASSEVAGEAVKTQYF. Here the CDR3 DNA reads TGTGCCAGCAGCGAGGTAGCGGGAGAGGCGGTAAAGACCCAGTACTTC. The chain uses TRBV7-9 and TRBJ2-5, with TRBD2 identical over 9 bases. Germline V gene sequence: CDR1 SEHNR, CDR2 FQNEAQ (reference sequence). V gave up 5 bases and J gave up 6 bases; unmatched junction bases: 13. This CDR3 comprises 16 residues.